The rows below give T cell receptor beta chains drawn from one sample of a study of response to subunit inactivated influenza vaccine. TCRdb re-analysed the RT-PCR reads in MiXCR, keeping a single row per CDR3 protein. The sample holds fewer than 400,000 distinct CDR3 sequences, 21% seen once. Sequencing was performed on PBMCs from blood, taken less than 22 months after vaccination. These receptors came from a man aged 45 to 75 who received an inactivated influenza vaccine. The CDR3 runs from the conserved cysteine through the conserved F or W. A D gene is named only where the DNA matches it firmly. Only some rows state a clone size, as once, few, many or a class for expanded clones.

D	V	size	J	CDR3	DNA
.	TRBV4-2	many	TRBJ1-2	CASSQATEFNYGYTF	TGTGCCAGCAGCCAGGCTACCGAATTTAACTATGGCTACACCTTC
.	TRBV7-9	few	TRBJ1-3	CASSPLRGNTIYF	TGTGCCAGCAGCCCCCTGCGGGGAAACACCATATATTTT
.	TRBV14	.	TRBJ2-5	CASGAGVETQYF	TGTGCCAGCGGCGCGGGCGTCGAGACCCAGTACTTC
.	TRBV6-5	many	TRBJ1-1	CASSYGGDTEAFF	TGTGCCAGCAGTTACGGGGGGGACACTGAAGCTTTCTTT
.	TRBV28	.	TRBJ2-7	CASREDGSSYEQYF	TGTGCCAGCAGGGAGGACGGTTCCTCCTACGAGCAGTACTTC
.	TRBV11-1	.	TRBJ2-7	CASSSRPSYEQYF	TGTGCCAGCAGTTCTAGACCCTCCTACGAGCAGTACTTC
.	TRBV3-1	.	TRBJ2-3	CASSQEDPLSKNF	TGTGCCAGCAGCCAAGAAGACCCCCTGTCAAAGAATTTT
.	TRBV10-3	.	TRBJ2-5	CATSTSQETQYF	TGTGCCACCTCCACCTCCCAAGAGACCCAGTACTTC
TRBD1	TRBV6-7	.	TRBJ2-7	CASSETAGTGFYEQYF	TGTGCCAGCAGCGAAACAGCCGGGACAGGGTTCTACGAGCAGTACTTC
TRBD2	TRBV6-2/TRBV6-3	.	TRBJ2-1	CASTFGRGEQFF	TGTGCCAGCACGTTCGGGAGGGGTGAGCAGTTCTTC
.	TRBV6-5	many	TRBJ2-7	CASSYLGGIHEQYF	TGTGCCAGCAGTTACCTAGGAGGGATCCACGAGCAGTACTTC
.	TRBV6-5	.	TRBJ1-4	CASSSSTGANEKLFF	TGTGCCAGCAGTTCCTCGACAGGAGCTAATGAAAAACTGTTTTTT
.	TRBV6-5	.	TRBJ1-5	CASSYSASNQPQHF	TGTGCCAGCAGTTACTCGGCTAGCAATCAGCCCCAGCATTTT
TRBD1	TRBV20-1	.	TRBJ1-4	CSATGTGPYLEKLFF	TGCAGTGCTACCGGGACAGGGCCCTATTTGGAAAAACTGTTTTTT
.	TRBV6-2/TRBV6-3	once	TRBJ2-7	CASSQAREVHEQYF	TGTGCCAGCAGCCAAGCGAGAGAGGTCCACGAGCAGTACTTC
.	TRBV20-1	few	TRBJ1-5	CSATRGVRRNQPQHF	TGCAGTGCAACTCGGGGGGTTCGCCGCAATCAGCCCCAGCATTTT
.	TRBV5-4	.	TRBJ1-1	CASSSPTVRSTEAFF	TGTGCCAGCAGCTCCCCGACAGTGCGCAGCACTGAAGCTTTCTTT
TRBD1	TRBV11-1	many	TRBJ1-5	CASSLGGPDRGHRSNQPQHF	TGTGCCAGCAGCTTAGGGGGCCCGGACAGGGGGCATCGGAGCAATCAGCCCCAGCATTTT
.	TRBV5-1	.	TRBJ2-2	CASSLIGQNTGELFF	TGCGCCAGCAGCTTGATAGGACAGAACACCGGGGAGCTGTTTTTT
.	TRBV6-2/TRBV6-3	.	TRBJ1-5	CASSLSGLQPQHF	TGTGCCAGCAGTTTGTCCGGGTTGCAGCCCCAGCATTTT
.	TRBV29-1	.	TRBJ2-2	CSVEEWERTGELFF	TGCAGCGTTGAAGAATGGGAGAGGACCGGGGAGCTGTTTTTT
.	TRBV24-1	.	TRBJ1-2	CATSDGGRGYYGYTF	TGTGCCACCAGTGATGGCGGGCGGGGCTACTATGGCTACACCTTC
TRBD2	TRBV27	.	TRBJ2-7	CASSPPLAGGPREQYF	TGTGCCAGCAGTCCGCCACTAGCGGGAGGGCCAAGGGAGCAGTACTTC
.	TRBV29-1	few	TRBJ2-2	CGAGENTGELFF	TGCGGCGCAGGAGAGAACACCGGGGAGCTGTTTTTT
.	TRBV6-1	many	TRBJ1-5	CASNPGPRISNQPQHF	TGTGCCAGCAACCCGGGACCCAGAATTAGCAATCAGCCCCAGCATTTT
.	TRBV7-9	many	TRBJ1-2	CASSLASRLVDGYTF	TGTGCCAGCAGCTTAGCGAGCAGGCTAGTAGATGGCTACACCTTC
.	TRBV5-1	many	TRBJ1-2	CASRRGSDGYTF	TGCGCCAGCAGAAGGGGTTCGGATGGCTACACCTTC
TRBD1	TRBV15	few	TRBJ1-5	CATGRRTGGRLGGQPQHF	TGTGCCACCGGGCGGAGGACAGGGGGGAGGTTGGGCGGACAGCCCCAGCATTTT
.	TRBV10-3	few	TRBJ2-3	CAITPSSSTDTQYF	TGTGCCATCACCCCAAGTTCTAGCACAGATACGCAGTATTTT
.	TRBV4-3	.	TRBJ1-2	CASSGGTDYGYTF	TGCGCCAGCTCGGGGGGGACGGACTATGGCTACACCTTC
.	TRBV12-3/TRBV12-4	many	TRBJ1-2	CASSGGHRLSGYTF	TGTGCCAGCAGTGGGGGCCACAGGCTCTCGGGCTACACCTTC
.	TRBV19	few	TRBJ1-2	CASSIPDTNYGYTF	TGTGCCAGTAGTATCCCGGACACTAACTATGGCTACACCTTC
.	TRBV7-2	.	TRBJ1-2	CASSLPTGYNGYTF	TGTGCCAGCAGCTTACCCACAGGGTACAATGGCTACACCTTC
.	TRBV19	.	TRBJ2-1	CASSIDPSRISYNEQFF	TGTGCCAGTAGTATAGATCCCAGCAGGATCTCCTACAATGAGCAGTTCTTC
TRBD2	TRBV10-2	few	TRBJ2-7	CASSEPAGGLEEQYF	TGCGCCAGCAGTGAGCCAGCGGGAGGATTGGAAGAGCAGTACTTC
TRBD1	TRBV6-5	many	TRBJ1-1	CASTGTGGEAFF	TGTGCCAGCACCGGGACAGGGGGCGAAGCTTTCTTT
.	TRBV12-3/TRBV12-4	many	TRBJ1-3	CASSFSGSGNTIYF	TGTGCCAGCAGTTTTTCGGGTTCCGGAAACACCATATATTTT
.	TRBV5-1	.	TRBJ2-7	CASSYTGGEQYF	TGCGCCAGCAGCTACACAGGCGGCGAGCAGTACTTC
.	TRBV12-3/TRBV12-4	many	TRBJ2-1	CASMQSVSNEQFF	TGTGCCAGCATGCAATCGGTTAGCAATGAGCAGTTCTTC
TRBD1	TRBV19	few	TRBJ1-1	CASSTDRETGDTEAFF	TGTGCCAGTAGTACGGACAGGGAAACGGGCGACACTGAAGCTTTCTTT
.	TRBV7-9	.	TRBJ2-7	CASSTYSYEQYF	TGTGCCAGCAGCACCTACAGCTACGAGCAGTACTTC
.	TRBV19	.	TRBJ2-3	CASSLEGDTQYF	TGTGCCAGTAGCCTAGAGGGGGATACGCAGTATTTT
TRBD1	TRBV5-6	few	TRBJ2-7	CASSIRGRGSYEQYF	TGTGCCAGCAGCATCAGGGGGCGCGGGTCCTACGAGCAGTACTTC
TRBD2	TRBV12-3/TRBV12-4	.	TRBJ2-1	CASSLVGGSYNEQFF	TGTGCCAGCAGTTTAGTCGGCGGGAGCTACAATGAGCAGTTCTTC
.	TRBV20-1	few	TRBJ1-2	CSARDIGGYGYTF	TGCAGTGCTAGAGATATAGGAGGATATGGCTACACCTTC